The sequence of this T cell receptor beta chain was determined in a study of blood T cell repertoires in COVID-19. Seattle's enrolled individuals joined amid active infection and were then monitored longitudinally. V shed 5 bases and J 4 bases; nucleotides not matched to a gene: 4. CDR3 length: 14 amino acids. Germline CDR1 SEHNR, CDR2 FQNEAQ (reference sequence). Profiled with immunoSEQ multiplex PCR; TCRdb holds only in-frame clones, not every one. The sample lists under 250,000 clones; about nine tenths were seen once. The sample comprised peripheral blood. The chain recombines TRBV7-9 with TRBJ1-5; 8 nucleotides line up with TRBD1. The receptor's source is a man aged 50 to 59 with COVID-19, enrolled during active disease. The chain's CDR3 is CASSPDRGNQPQHF. The CDR3 DNA reads TGTGCCAGCAGCCCTGACAGGGGAAATCAGCCCCAGCATTTT.